Detailed here is one T cell receptor (beta chain). Its antigen is still unknown. One base away there is no much larger clone; base qualities are not given. What the time point label conveys for this sample: baseline before first vaccination. The vaccinee samples were drawn from two UK trials, COV001 and COV002, one of which was a single-blind randomized controlled phase 2/3 trial testing AZD1222 (ChAdOx1 nCoV-19) in healthy adults. Trial participant PBMC samples were collected at day 0 and day 28 after the second dose for TCRbeta chain sequencing. This sample is part of a study of T cell responses to AZD1222 COVID-19 vaccine (dated by TCRdb to the early 2020s). Regarding the study in general: AZD1222 recipients given second doses at about 4 weeks or at about 12 weeks were pooled, since spike-specific TCR depth and breadth were not found to differ between the two schedules. A total of more than 230 trial participants underwent TCR sequencing, of whom 207 had received two doses of AZD1222 and some 26 had received two doses of the MenACWY control vaccine. Trial participants were enrolled by age into 18-55, 56-69 and 70-plus year subgroups, with around 150, 28 and 57 TCR-sequenced participants respectively.

Measured from the cysteine to the phenylalanine, the CDR3 is 14 residues long. Just the 42-base CDR3 DNA is kept, in frame starting at base 1. The germline V gene specifies SNHLY as CDR1 and FYNNEI as CDR2. The junction shows trimming of 6 bases on V and 2 bases on J, plus 14 bases between the germline ends. Overall study outcomes, separate from this receptor: Reportedly, close to half of the unique spike-specific TCRs recognized epitopes lying outside the regions that are mutated in the B.1.351 and B.1.1.7 variants. Only five or six AZD1222 recipients were SARS-CoV-2 seropositive at baseline, limiting conclusions about previously exposed vaccinees. The vaccine-associated CD4 TCRs covered the entire spike protein, and the dominant responses fell in regions 160-218 and 743-854. No day 14 peak-response samples were available, so repertoires were characterized only after the peak T cell response. Most participants were white British and females outnumbered males, and the authors suggested that clonal diversity may have been underestimated. A significant rise in spike-specific TCR breadth and depth was observed after two AZD1222 doses relative to day 0 and relative to MenACWY recipients. In the small 56-69-year group, the increase in depth fell short of significance, most likely because of low power.

The CDR3 regions of human TCRbeta chains were analyzed by immunosequencing. The authors processed their data as follows. Repertoire TCRs were matched against a reference library of SARS-CoV-2-specific TCRs generated with the MIRA antigen-specificity platform. Breadth meant the fraction of unique TCRs that were SARS-CoV-2-associated, whereas depth meant the fraction of total T cells that were SARS-CoV-2-associated. Using the MIRA data, every spike-specific TCR was mapped to the spike region that the TCR reacted to and assigned to either a CD4 or a CD8 class. Log10-transformed breadth and depth values were compared by one-way ANOVA with Sidak's multiple comparisons tests. Imported from immuneACCESS, the table was reduced by TCRdb to in-frame sequences with V and J called. These copies leave out some clones; in studies compared against another copy, an unresolved V gene accounts for under half, and the cause of the remainder is not known. V and J calls and clone size follow that table, whereas D and trimming were derived from the DNA. This sample has about 120,000 clones in its table, and under 85% of those were observed once. Over 5.5% of the sample is in the top ten clones.

The chain employs TRBV2 and TRBJ2-7; a weak D assignment points to TRBD1 (6 bases agree). This material consisted of peripheral blood, taken on day 0 of AZD1222 vaccination. The sequence derives from an adult in good health. In nucleotides, the sequence is TGTGCCAGCAGGGGGACCAAGGGGGCCTACGAGCAGTACTTC. Its protein product is CASRGTKGAYEQYF.